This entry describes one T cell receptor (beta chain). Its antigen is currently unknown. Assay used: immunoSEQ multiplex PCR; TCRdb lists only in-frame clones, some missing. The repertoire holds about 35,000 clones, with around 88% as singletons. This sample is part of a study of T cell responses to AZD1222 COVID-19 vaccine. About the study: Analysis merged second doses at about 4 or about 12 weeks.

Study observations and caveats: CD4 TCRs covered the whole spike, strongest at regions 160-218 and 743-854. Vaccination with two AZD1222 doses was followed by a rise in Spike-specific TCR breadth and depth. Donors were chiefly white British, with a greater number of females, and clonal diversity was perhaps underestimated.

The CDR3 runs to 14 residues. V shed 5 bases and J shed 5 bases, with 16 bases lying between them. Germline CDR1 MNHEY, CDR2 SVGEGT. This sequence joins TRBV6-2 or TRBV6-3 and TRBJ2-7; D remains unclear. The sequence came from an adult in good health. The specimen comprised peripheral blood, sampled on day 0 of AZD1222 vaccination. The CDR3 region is CASSPLMGGHEQYF. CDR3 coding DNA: TGTGCCAGCAGTCCCCTGATGGGTGGCCACGAGCAGTACTTC.